This TCR beta chain comes out of a study of T cell repertoires in cytomegalovirus infection. Trimming shortened V by 2 bases and J by 4 bases, and 11 bases separated the two germline ends. Germline V gene sequence: CDR1 MGHRA, CDR2 YSYEKL. The CDR3 contains 14 residues. With regard to this clonotype: Its target is unknown.

TCRdb re-called the reads through MiXCR, storing one row per CDR3 protein. Among hundreds of thousands of distinct CDR3 sequences, about two fifths were seen once, and the ten largest hold 43%. The TCR was taken from a human donor in good health (CMV status not recorded). Some clones in this sample may be carry-over from other donors' samples. Here the sequenced sample was cultured PBMCs, taken from culture after CMV antigen stimulation. V usage is TRBV4-1 and J usage is TRBJ1-1; D may be TRBD1 (5 bases). CDR3 region: CASSQSPGITEAFF. In DNA form, the CDR3 reads TGCGCCAGCAGCCAATCCCCAGGGATCACTGAAGCTTTCTTT.